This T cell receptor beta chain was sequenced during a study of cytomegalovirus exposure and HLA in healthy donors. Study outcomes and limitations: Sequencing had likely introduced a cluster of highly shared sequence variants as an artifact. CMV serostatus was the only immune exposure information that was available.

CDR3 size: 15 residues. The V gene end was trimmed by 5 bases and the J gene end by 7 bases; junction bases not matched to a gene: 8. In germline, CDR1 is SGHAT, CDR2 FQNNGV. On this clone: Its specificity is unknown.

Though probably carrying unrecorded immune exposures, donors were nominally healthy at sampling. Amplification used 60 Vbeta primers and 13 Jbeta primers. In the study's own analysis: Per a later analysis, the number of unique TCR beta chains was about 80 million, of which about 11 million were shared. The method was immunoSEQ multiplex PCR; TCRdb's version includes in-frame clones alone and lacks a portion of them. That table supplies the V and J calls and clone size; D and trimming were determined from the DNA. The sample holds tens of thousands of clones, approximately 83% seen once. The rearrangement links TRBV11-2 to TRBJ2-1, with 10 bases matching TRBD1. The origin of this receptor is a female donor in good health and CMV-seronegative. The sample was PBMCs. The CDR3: CASSPGTGVRNEQFF. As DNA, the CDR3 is TGTGCCAGCAGCCCCGGGACAGGGGTGAGAAATGAGCAGTTCTTC. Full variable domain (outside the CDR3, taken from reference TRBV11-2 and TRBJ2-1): EAGVAQSPRYKIIEKRQSVAFWCNPISGHATLYWYQQILGQGPKLLIQFQNNGVVDDSQLPKDRFSAERLKGVDSTLKIQPAKLEDSAVYLCASSPGTGVRNEQFFGPGTRLTVL.